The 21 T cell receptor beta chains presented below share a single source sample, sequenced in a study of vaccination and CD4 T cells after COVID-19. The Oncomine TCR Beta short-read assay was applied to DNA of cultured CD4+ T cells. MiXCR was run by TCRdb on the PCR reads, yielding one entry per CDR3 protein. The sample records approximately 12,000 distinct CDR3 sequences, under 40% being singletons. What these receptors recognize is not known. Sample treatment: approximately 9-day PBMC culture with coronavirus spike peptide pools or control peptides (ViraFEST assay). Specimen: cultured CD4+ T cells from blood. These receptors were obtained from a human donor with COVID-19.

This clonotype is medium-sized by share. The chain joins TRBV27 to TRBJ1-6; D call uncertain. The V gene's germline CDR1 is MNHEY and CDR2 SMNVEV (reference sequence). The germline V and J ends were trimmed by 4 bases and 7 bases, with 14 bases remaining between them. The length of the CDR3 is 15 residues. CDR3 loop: CASSSPQAGNSPLHF. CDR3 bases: TGTGCCAGCAGTTCCCCCCAGGCTGGAAATTCACCCCTCCACTTT.

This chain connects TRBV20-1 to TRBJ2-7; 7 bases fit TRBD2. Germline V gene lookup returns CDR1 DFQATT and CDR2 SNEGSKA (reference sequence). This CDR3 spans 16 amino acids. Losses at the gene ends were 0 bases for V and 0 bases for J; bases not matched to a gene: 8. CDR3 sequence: CSARDPGSGVSYEQYF. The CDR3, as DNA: TGCAGTGCTAGAGATCCGGGGAGCGGGGTCTCCTACGAGCAGTACTTC.

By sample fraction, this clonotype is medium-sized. CDR3 coding DNA: TGTGCCAGCAGGACGGACATTTCCCAGCCCCAGCATTTT. It yields the protein CASRTDISQPQHF. The gene calls are TRBV6-1 and TRBJ1-5, with a tentative D call TRBD1 (5 bases). CDR3 length: 13 amino acids. Germline V gene sequence: CDR1 MNHNS, CDR2 SASEGT. The V and J ends lost 6 bases and 7 bases respectively, with 13 bases between them.

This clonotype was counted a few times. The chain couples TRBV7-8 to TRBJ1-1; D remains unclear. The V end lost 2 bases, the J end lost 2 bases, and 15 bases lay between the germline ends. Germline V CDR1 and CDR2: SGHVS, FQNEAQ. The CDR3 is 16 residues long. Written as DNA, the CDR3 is TGTGCCAGCAGCTTAAGGTTCGCCATTTCAAACACTGAAGCTTTCTTT. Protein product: CASSLRFAISNTEAFF.

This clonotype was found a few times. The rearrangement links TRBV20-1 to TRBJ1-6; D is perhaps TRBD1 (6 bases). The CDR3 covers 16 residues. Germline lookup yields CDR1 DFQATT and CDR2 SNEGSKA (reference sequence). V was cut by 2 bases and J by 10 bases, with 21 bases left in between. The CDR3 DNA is TGCAGTGCTAGACACAATGAATGGGGGGCGAGCTCACCCCTCCACTTT. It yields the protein CSARHNEWGASSPLHF.

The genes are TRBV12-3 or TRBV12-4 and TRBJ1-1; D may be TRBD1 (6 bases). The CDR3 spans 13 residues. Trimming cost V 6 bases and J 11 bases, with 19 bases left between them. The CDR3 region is CASSNTGTILAFF. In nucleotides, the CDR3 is TGTGCCAGCAGCAATACCGGGACAATTTTGGCTTTCTTT.

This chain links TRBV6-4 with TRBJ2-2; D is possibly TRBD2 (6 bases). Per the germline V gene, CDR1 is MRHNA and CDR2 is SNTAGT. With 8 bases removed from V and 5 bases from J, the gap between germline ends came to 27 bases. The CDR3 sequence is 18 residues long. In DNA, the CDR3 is TGTGCCAGCCGGGGGACGAGTCAGGGACGCCCCCGAACCGGGGAGCTGTTTTTT. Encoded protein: CASRGTSQGRPRTGELFF.

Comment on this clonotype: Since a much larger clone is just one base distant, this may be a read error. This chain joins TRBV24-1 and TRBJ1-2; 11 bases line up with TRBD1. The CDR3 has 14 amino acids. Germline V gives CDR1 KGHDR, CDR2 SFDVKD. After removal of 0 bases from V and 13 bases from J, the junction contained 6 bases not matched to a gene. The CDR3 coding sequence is TGTGCCACCAGTGATTTGGGACAGGGGGCATTTTGCACCTTC. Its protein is CATSDLGQGAFCTF.

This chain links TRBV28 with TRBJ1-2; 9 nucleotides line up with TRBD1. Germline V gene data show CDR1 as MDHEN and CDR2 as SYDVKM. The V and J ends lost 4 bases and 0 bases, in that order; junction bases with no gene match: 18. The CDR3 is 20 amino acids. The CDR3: CASSSNRDRAVRPANYGYTF. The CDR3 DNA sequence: TGTGCCAGCAGTTCAAACCGGGACAGGGCCGTGAGACCTGCTAACTATGGCTACACCTTC.

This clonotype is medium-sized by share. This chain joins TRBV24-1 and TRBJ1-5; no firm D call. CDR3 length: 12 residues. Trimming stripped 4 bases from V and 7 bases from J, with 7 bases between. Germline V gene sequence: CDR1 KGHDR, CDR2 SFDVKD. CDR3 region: CATSEFEQPQHF. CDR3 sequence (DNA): TGTGCCACCAGTGAATTCGAACAGCCCCAGCATTTT.

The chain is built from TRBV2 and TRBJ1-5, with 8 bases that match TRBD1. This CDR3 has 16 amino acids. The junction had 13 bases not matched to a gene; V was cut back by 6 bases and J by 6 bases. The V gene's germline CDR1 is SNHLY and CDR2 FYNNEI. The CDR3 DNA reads TGTGCCAGCAGCCTCCGGGACAGGAAATTGGGTCAGCCCCAGCATTTT. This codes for CASSLRDRKLGQPQHF.

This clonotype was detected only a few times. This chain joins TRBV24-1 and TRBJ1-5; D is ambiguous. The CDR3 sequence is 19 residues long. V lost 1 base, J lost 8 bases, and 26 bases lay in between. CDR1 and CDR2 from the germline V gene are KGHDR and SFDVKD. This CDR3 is CATSDFNGPPLHNEEPQHF. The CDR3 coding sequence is TGTGCCACCAGTGATTTCAATGGACCCCCGCTTCACAATGAGGAGCCCCAGCATTTT.

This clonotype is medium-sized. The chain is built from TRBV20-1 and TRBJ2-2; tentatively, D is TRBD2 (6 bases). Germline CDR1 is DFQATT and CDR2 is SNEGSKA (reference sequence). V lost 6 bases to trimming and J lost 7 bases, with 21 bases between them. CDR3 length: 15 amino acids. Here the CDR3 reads CSAERAGILSGELFF. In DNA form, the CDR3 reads TGCAGTGCGGAGCGGGCGGGGATACTAAGCGGGGAGCTGTTTTTT.

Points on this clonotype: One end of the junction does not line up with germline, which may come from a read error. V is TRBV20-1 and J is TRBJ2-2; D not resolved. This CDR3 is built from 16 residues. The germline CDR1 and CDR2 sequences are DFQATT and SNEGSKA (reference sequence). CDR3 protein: CSARSGRFANIGELFF. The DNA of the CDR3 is TGCAGTGCTAGATCTGGACGGTTCGCGAACATCGGGGAGCTGTTTTTT.

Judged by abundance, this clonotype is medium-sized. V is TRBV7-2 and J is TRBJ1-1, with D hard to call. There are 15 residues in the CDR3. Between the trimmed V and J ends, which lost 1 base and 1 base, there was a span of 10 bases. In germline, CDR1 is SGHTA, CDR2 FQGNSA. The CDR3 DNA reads TGTGCCAGCAGCTTAGGTCGGCTTTCGAACACTGAAGCTTTCTTT. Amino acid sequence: CASSLGRLSNTEAFF.

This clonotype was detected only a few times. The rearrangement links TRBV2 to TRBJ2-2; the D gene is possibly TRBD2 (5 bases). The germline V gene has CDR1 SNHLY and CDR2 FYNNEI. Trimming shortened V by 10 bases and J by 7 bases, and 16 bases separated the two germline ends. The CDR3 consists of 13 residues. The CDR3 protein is CATTRIEGGELFF. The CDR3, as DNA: TGTGCCACAACTAGAATAGAGGGCGGGGAGCTGTTTTTT.

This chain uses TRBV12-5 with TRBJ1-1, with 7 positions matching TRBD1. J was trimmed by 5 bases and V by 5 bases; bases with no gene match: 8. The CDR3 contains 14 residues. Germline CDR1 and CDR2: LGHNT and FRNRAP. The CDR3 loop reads CASGPPQGWTEAFF. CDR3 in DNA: TGTGCTAGTGGTCCGCCACAGGGGTGGACTGAAGCTTTCTTT.

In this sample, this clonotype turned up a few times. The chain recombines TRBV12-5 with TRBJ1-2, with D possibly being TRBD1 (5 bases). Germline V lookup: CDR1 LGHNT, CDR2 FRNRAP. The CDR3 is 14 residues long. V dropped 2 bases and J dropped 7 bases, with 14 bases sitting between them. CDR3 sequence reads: CASGLSAGSRGYTF. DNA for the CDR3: TGTGCTAGTGGTTTGTCCGCAGGGAGTCGTGGCTACACCTTC.

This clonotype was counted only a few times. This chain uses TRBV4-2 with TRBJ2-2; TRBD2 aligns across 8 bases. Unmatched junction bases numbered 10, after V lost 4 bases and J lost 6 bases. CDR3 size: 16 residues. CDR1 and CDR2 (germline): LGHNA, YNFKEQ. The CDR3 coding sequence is TGTGCCAGCAGCCGGGACGGGACTAGTTCTGCCGGGGAGCTGTTTTTT. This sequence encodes CASSRDGTSSAGELFF.

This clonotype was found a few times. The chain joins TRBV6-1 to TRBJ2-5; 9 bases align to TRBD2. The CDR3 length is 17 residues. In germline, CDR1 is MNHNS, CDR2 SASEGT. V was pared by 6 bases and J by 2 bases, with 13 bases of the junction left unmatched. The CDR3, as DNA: TGTGCCAGCAGAGTATTAAGGACTAGCGTAGGACAAGAGACCCAGTACTTC. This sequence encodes CASRVLRTSVGQETQYF.

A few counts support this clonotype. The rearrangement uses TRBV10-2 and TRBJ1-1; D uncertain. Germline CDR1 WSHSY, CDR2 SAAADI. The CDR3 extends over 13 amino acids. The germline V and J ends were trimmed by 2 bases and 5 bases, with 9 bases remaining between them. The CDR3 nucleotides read TGCGCCAGCAGTGAGGCCGGAGGAACTGAAGCTTTCTTT. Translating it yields CASSEAGGTEAFF.